Listed below are T cell receptor beta chains from one sample, sequenced in a study of identical twins. TCRdb re-called the 5' RACE reads with MiXCR, one entry per CDR3 protein. The data contain some 900,000 distinct CDR3 sequences, approximately 13% of them singletons. The sample was also linked to a second study, of yellow fever vaccine responses in identical twins.

Sequenced sample: PBMCs. All receptors come from a woman younger than 35 in good health. The CDR3 runs from the conserved cysteine through the conserved F or W. The order of the fields is clone size, D gene, J gene, V gene, CDR3 protein, CDR3 DNA. The D gene is left open where the match is weak. The listing skips clone size in some rows; elsewhere it reads once, few, many or a size class.

.	.	TRBJ2-7	TRBV4-2	CASSQEEGGEQYF	TGTGCCAGCAGCCAAGAAGAGGGTGGGGAGCAGTACTTC
few	.	TRBJ2-1	TRBV5-1	CASSLVSAAIDNEQFF	TGCGCCAGCAGCTTGGTTTCAGCGGCCATAGACAATGAGCAGTTCTTC
many	TRBD1	TRBJ2-2	TRBV20-1	CSAPGTAGELFF	TGCAGTGCTCCTGGGACAGCCGGGGAGCTGTTTTTT
many	TRBD1	TRBJ2-5	TRBV7-7	CASSSDRGHQETQYF	TGTGCCAGCAGCAGTGACAGGGGGCACCAAGAGACCCAGTACTTC
.	.	TRBJ2-6	TRBV7-9	CASSLLRGSGANVLTF	TGTGCCAGCAGCTTACTTCGGGGCTCTGGGGCCAACGTCCTGACTTTC
few	.	TRBJ1-2	TRBV2	CASSARDNSPNGYTF	TGTGCCAGCAGTGCCCGGGACAACTCACCTAATGGCTACACCTTC
.	.	TRBJ2-2	TRBV10-3	CAISESNAYTGELFF	TGTGCCATCAGTGAGTCAAACGCATACACCGGGGAGCTGTTTTTT
few	TRBD1	TRBJ2-3	TRBV20-1	CSARDETGIDTDTQYF	TGCAGTGCTAGAGACGAGACAGGGATTGACACAGATACGCAGTATTTT
many	TRBD2	TRBJ2-5	TRBV12-3/TRBV12-4	CASRTSGGQETQYF	TGTGCCAGCAGAACTAGCGGGGGCCAAGAGACCCAGTACTTC
.	TRBD2	TRBJ2-7	TRBV5-1	CASSPSGMLTYEQYF	TGCGCCAGCAGTCCGAGCGGGATGTTAACCTACGAGCAGTACTTC
.	TRBD1	TRBJ1-2	TRBV2	CASSELQSGGHGYTF	TGTGCCAGCAGTGAACTCCAGTCAGGGGGTCATGGCTACACCTTC
.	.	TRBJ1-1	TRBV5-1	CASSPGLISNTEAFF	TGCGCCAGCAGCCCAGGACTGATATCGAACACTGAAGCTTTCTTT
.	TRBD1	TRBJ1-2	TRBV28	CASSGTGGRAGYTF	TGTGCCAGCAGTGGAACAGGGGGAAGGGCTGGCTACACCTTC
few	.	TRBJ1-2	TRBV9	CASGGGYTF	TGTGCCAGTGGGGGTGGCTACACCTTC
.	.	TRBJ2-1	TRBV4-1	CASSQSNPGRNEQFF	TGCGCCAGCAGCCAATCGAATCCGGGGCGGAATGAGCAGTTCTTC
.	.	TRBJ2-4	TRBV12-3/TRBV12-4	CASSPDYSVGAKNIQYF	TGTGCCAGCAGTCCCGACTACAGTGTTGGGGCCAAAAACATTCAGTACTTC
few	.	TRBJ2-2	TRBV10-3	CAISESEPPSGELFF	TGTGCCATCAGTGAGTCAGAGCCTCCGTCCGGGGAGCTGTTTTTT
.	TRBD2	TRBJ2-1	TRBV7-9	CASSLAGLAADEQFF	TGTGCCAGCAGCTTAGCGGGACTAGCCGCGGATGAGCAGTTCTTC
few	.	TRBJ2-7	TRBV15	CATSRDFPLGAGPYEQYF	TGTGCCACCAGCAGAGATTTTCCTCTTGGAGCTGGGCCCTACGAGCAGTACTTC
.	.	TRBJ2-5	TRBV5-1	CASSQQVQETQYF	TGCGCCAGCAGCCAACAGGTCCAAGAGACCCAGTACTTC
.	.	TRBJ2-1	TRBV12-3/TRBV12-4	CASRRQLSSYNEQFF	TGTGCCAGCCGACGACAGCTAAGCTCCTACAATGAGCAGTTCTTC
.	TRBD1	TRBJ2-2	TRBV20-1	CSARTGRNTGELFF	TGCAGTGCCCGGACAGGCCGGAACACCGGGGAGCTGTTTTTT
many	.	TRBJ1-3	TRBV6-1	CASSLISGNTIYF	TGTGCCAGCAGTCTCATCTCTGGAAACACCATATATTTT
.	TRBD1	TRBJ1-1	TRBV6-5	CASSYGQGAAEAFF	TGTGCCAGCAGTTACGGACAGGGGGCCGCCGAAGCTTTCTTT
.	.	TRBJ2-3	TRBV18	CASSPQGLDYTDTQYF	TGTGCCAGCTCACCCCAGGGACTGGATTACACAGATACGCAGTATTTT
few	.	TRBJ1-6	TRBV5-1	CASSLSSGPSGNSPLHF	TGCGCCAGCAGCTTGAGTTCGGGGCCGTCGGGAAATTCACCCCTCCACTTT
few	.	TRBJ2-7	TRBV7-9	CASSPTGGGSAYEQYF	TGTGCCAGCAGCCCCACGGGTGGGGGGTCCGCCTACGAGCAGTACTTC
many	.	TRBJ2-1	TRBV7-9	CASLPGTTYNEQFF	TGTGCCAGTCTTCCCGGGACAACCTACAATGAGCAGTTCTTC
many	.	TRBJ1-1	TRBV3-1	CASSQLNTEAFF	TGTGCCAGCAGCCAACTGAACACTGAAGCTTTCTTT
.	TRBD2	TRBJ2-1	TRBV7-9	CASSHSGAYNEQFF	TGTGCCAGCAGCCATAGCGGGGCCTACAATGAGCAGTTCTTC
few	.	TRBJ2-5	TRBV5-8	CASSFSGGPPETQYF	TGTGCCAGCAGCTTTTCAGGGGGGCCCCCTGAGACCCAGTACTTC
.	TRBD2	TRBJ2-1	TRBV3-1	CASSQEWTRSYNEQFF	TGTGCCAGCAGCCAAGAGTGGACTAGATCCTACAATGAGCAGTTCTTC
few	.	TRBJ2-6	TRBV21-1	CASSKVRTGGARSPGANVLTF	TGTGCCAGCAGCAAAGTCAGGACAGGGGGCGCGAGGTCTCCTGGGGCCAACGTCCTGACTTTC
.	TRBD1	TRBJ1-3	TRBV2	CASSSRDRGRNTIYF	TGTGCCAGCAGCTCCCGCGACAGGGGCAGAAACACCATATATTTT
.	TRBD1	TRBJ1-1	TRBV20-1	CSAYTGELAEAFF	TGCAGTGCTTACACAGGGGAACTAGCTGAAGCTTTCTTT
many	TRBD1	TRBJ1-6	TRBV28	CASSRQGIGSPLHF	TGTGCCAGCAGTCGACAGGGTATTGGCTCACCCCTCCACTTT
.	TRBD1	TRBJ2-7	TRBV3-1	CASSQVLTGTVTYEQYF	TGTGCCAGCAGCCAGGTTCTCACTGGGACAGTGACCTACGAGCAGTACTTC
.	TRBD2	TRBJ2-1	TRBV6-2/TRBV6-3	CASSSSLGLADYNEQFF	TGTGCCAGCAGTTCCTCCCTCGGACTAGCAGACTACAATGAGCAGTTCTTC
many	.	TRBJ2-1	TRBV20-1	CSARVALYNEQFF	TGCAGTGCTAGGGTGGCGTTATACAATGAGCAGTTCTTC
many	TRBD1	TRBJ2-3	TRBV12-3/TRBV12-4	CASSLPRTGPTDTQYF	TGTGCCAGCAGTCTCCCCAGGACAGGGCCCACAGATACGCAGTATTTT
few	.	TRBJ1-3	TRBV29-1	CSVDQREGAGNTIYF	TGCAGCGTTGACCAGAGGGAGGGGGCTGGAAACACCATATATTTT
.	.	TRBJ2-3	TRBV27	CASSLVPPALGVRNTQYF	TGTGCCAGCAGTTTAGTGCCCCCCGCGCTAGGGGTGAGGAATACGCAGTATTTT
many	TRBD1	TRBJ1-3	TRBV20-1	CSARQGASGNTIYF	TGCAGTGCTCGACAGGGGGCCTCTGGAAACACCATATATTTT
.	.	TRBJ1-1	TRBV11-2	CASSLESGVGAEAFF	TGTGCCAGCAGCTTAGAGTCCGGGGTTGGCGCTGAAGCTTTCTTT
.	TRBD2	TRBJ2-7	TRBV29-1	CSVEGLAGGYEQYF	TGCAGCGTTGAAGGACTAGCGGGTGGTTACGAGCAGTACTTC
.	TRBD2	TRBJ2-1	TRBV6-5	CASSYLLAGGNEQFF	TGTGCCAGCAGTTACCTTCTAGCGGGAGGCAATGAGCAGTTCTTC
few	.	TRBJ2-3	TRBV20-1	CSARVTTSTDTQYF	TGCAGTGCTAGGGTGACAACTAGCACAGATACGCAGTATTTT
.	TRBD2	TRBJ2-3	TRBV7-8	CASSLGLAGAILGTDTQYF	TGTGCCAGCAGCTTAGGGCTAGCGGGGGCTATTCTTGGCACAGATACGCAGTATTTT
.	.	TRBJ2-1	TRBV20-1	CSAKKEGSINEQFF	TGCAGTGCCAAGAAGGAGGGGAGTATCAATGAGCAGTTCTTC
.	.	TRBJ1-1	TRBV4-1	CASSQDTGPNTEAFF	TGCGCCAGCAGCCAAGATACAGGGCCGAACACTGAAGCTTTCTTT
few	.	TRBJ2-5	TRBV7-9	CASSLESGPQETQYF	TGTGCCAGCAGCTTAGAATCAGGACCCCAAGAGACCCAGTACTTC
.	.	TRBJ2-1	TRBV7-9	CASSLRGRNDNEQFF	TGTGCCAGCAGCTTAAGAGGGAGGAACGACAATGAGCAGTTCTTC
few	.	TRBJ1-3	TRBV7-9	CASRKGESSGNTIYF	TGTGCCAGCAGGAAGGGGGAAAGCTCTGGAAACACCATATATTTT
few	.	TRBJ2-2	TRBV29-1	CSVGGSAGELFF	TGCAGCGTTGGAGGGTCGGCCGGGGAGCTGTTTTTT
few	.	TRBJ2-1	TRBV5-4	CASSLAPGESYNEQFF	TGTGCCAGCAGCTTGGCCCCAGGGGAATCCTACAATGAGCAGTTCTTC
.	.	TRBJ2-3	TRBV9	CASSSTWVDTQYF	TGTGCCAGCAGCTCCACTTGGGTAGATACGCAGTATTTT
few	.	TRBJ1-1	TRBV5-1	CASSSTGPNEAFF	TGCGCCAGCAGCTCTACGGGGCCAAACGAAGCTTTCTTT
few	.	TRBJ2-5	TRBV20-1	CSARDSGLGGQETQYF	TGCAGTGCTAGAGATTCTGGACTAGGGGGGCAAGAGACCCAGTACTTC
.	.	TRBJ1-2	TRBV2	CASSEIGPSGGHYGYTF	TGTGCCAGCAGTGAAATCGGTCCTAGCGGAGGACACTATGGCTACACCTTC